This note documents a single TCR beta chain sequence. The data belong to a study of OX40 agonist ivuxolimab in advanced cancers. Data came from immunoSEQ multiplex PCR; TCRdb stores just in-frame clones and leaves some out. This table has more than 50,000 clones, almost 95% appearing once. The CDR3 has 14 amino acids. The V gene's germline CDR1 is SGHVS and CDR2 FQNEAQ. Trimming removed 5 bases from V and 4 bases from J; junction bases left unmatched: 4. The rearrangement links TRBV7-8 to TRBJ2-1; TRBD2 agrees at 8 bases. Sequenced here: CD4+ or CD8+ T cells sorted from blood, sampled in a trial of the OX40 agonist ivuxolimab. The source of this sequence is an adult with an advanced solid tumor such as melanoma, head and neck, liver or kidney cancer. CDR3: CASSLSGKYNEQFF. The DNA for the CDR3 is TGTGCCAGCAGCCTTAGCGGGAAGTACAATGAGCAGTTCTTC.